Only a few counts were recorded for the clone carrying this T cell receptor beta chain. No antigen is known for it. TCRdb fed the 5' RACE reads into MiXCR, producing one record per CDR3 protein. The sample consists of 150,000 or so distinct CDR3 sequences, more than 9% of them appearing once. The germline gives CDR1 WNHNN, CDR2 SYGVQD (reference sequence). CDR3 length equals 14 residues. The J segment lost 3 bases and the V segment lost 4 bases, leaving 3 bases of the junction unmatched. The sample comes from a study of CD8 T cells in ankylosing spondylitis. Study observations and caveats: A motif in TCR beta, a set of under ten highly homologous variants, appeared characteristic of ankylosing spondylitis blood.

This sequence joins TRBV10-1 and TRBJ2-7, with 10 bases aligning to TRBD1. The source of this sequence is a male donor with ankylosing spondylitis or in good health (not recorded which). The specimen was blood, either unsorted or a sorted T cell fraction (not recorded which). CDR3 loop: CASSVGTGDYEQYF. The CDR3 nucleotides are TGCGCCAGCAGTGTTGGGACAGGGGACTACGAGCAGTACTTC.